Each of the 12 T cell receptor beta chains below was sequenced from the same sample in a study of T-cell memory formation after mild COVID-19. A single record per CDR3 protein comes from TCRdb applying MiXCR to the 5' RACE reads. The repertoire holds about 280,000 distinct CDR3 sequences, 8.2% seen once, with roughly 23% in the top ten. Sequenced sample: PBMCs or a T cell subset sorted from them (not recorded which). All receptors come from a man between 18 and 35 years old who had mild COVID-19 (a few samples of this study predate the infection). Cell type and time point are not known.

Ten or more counts support this clonotype. The chain joins TRBV5-1 to TRBJ2-7; D is perhaps TRBD1 (6 bases). CDR1 and CDR2 (germline): SGHRS, YFSETQ. The CDR3 spans 14 residues. Trimming removed 2 bases from V and 5 bases from J, with 14 bases in between. The CDR3 region is CASSLMGADNEQYV. Written as DNA, the CDR3 is TGCGCCAGCAGCTTAATGGGGGCGGATAACGAGCAGTACGTC.

At least ten counts were recorded for this clonotype. The chain employs TRBV2 and TRBJ2-7, with D perhaps given as TRBD1 or TRBD2 (6 bases each). Germline CDR1 is SNHLY and CDR2 is FYNNEI. This CDR3 has 13 residues. The V gene lost 7 bases and the J gene lost 3 bases, with 13 bases spanning the gap. CDR3 in amino acids: CASTRDTNYEQYF. CDR3 nucleotide sequence: TGTGCCAGCACGCGGGACACCAACTACGAGCAGTACTTC.

The chain combines TRBV5-1 with TRBJ1-3, with D hard to call. V was shortened by 6 bases and J by 1 base, with 11 bases between the two germline ends. CDR1 and CDR2 (germline): SGHRS, YFSETQ. CDR3 length equals 14 residues. CDR3 loop: CASTPTQSGNTIYF. In nucleotides, the CDR3 is TGCGCCAGCACACCGACCCAGTCTGGAAACACCATATATTTT.

This clonotype turned up a few times. The genes are TRBV18 and TRBJ2-1; D unclear. This CDR3 has 16 amino acids. CDR1 is KGHSH, CDR2 LQKENI, per germline. The V gene lost 4 bases and the J gene lost 5 bases, with 18 bases spanning the gap. The CDR3 reads CASSRSYVGSDNEQFF. CDR3 nucleotide sequence: TGTGCCAGCTCACGTTCGTATGTGGGTTCCGACAATGAGCAGTTCTTC.

This clonotype was picked up many times. CDR3 region: CASSLNVGGTDTQYF. The CDR3 DNA sequence: TGCGCCAGCAGCTTGAACGTGGGGGGGACAGATACGCAGTATTTT. This chain uses TRBV5-1 with TRBJ2-3, with TRBD2 identical over 7 bases. The CDR3 consists of 15 residues. The germline V gene encodes CDR1 SGHRS and CDR2 YFSETQ. Germline trimming cut 1 base from V and 3 bases from J; bases unmatched to any gene: 5.

The gene calls are TRBV14 and TRBJ2-1; possibly TRBD1 for D (7 bases). V dropped 2 bases and J dropped 0 bases, with 11 bases sitting between them. The V gene's germline CDR1 is SGHDN and CDR2 FVKESK. The CDR3 contains 16 residues. The CDR3 bases are TGTGCCAGCAGCCAACAGGGGGGTAGCTCCTACAATGAGCAGTTCTTC. This sequence encodes CASSQQGGSSYNEQFF.

The chain links TRBV6-5 to TRBJ2-5; D is unclear. The CDR3 is made up of 14 amino acids. Germline V CDR1 and CDR2: MNHEY, SVGAGI. V was trimmed by 0 bases and J by 5 bases, leaving 10 bases between them. The CDR3 nucleotides read TGTGCCAGCAGTTACTCGACGCGCGGTGAGACCCAGTACTTC. It specifies CASSYSTRGETQYF.

This chain links TRBV2 with TRBJ1-4, with D possibly TRBD1 on 6 matching bases. This CDR3 is 14 amino acids long. In germline, CDR1 is SNHLY, CDR2 FYNNEI. V was shortened by 6 bases and J by 3 bases, with 11 bases between the two germline ends. As DNA, the CDR3 is TGTGCCAGCAGGCGACAGGTACCTAATGAAAAACTGTTTTTT. As protein: CASRRQVPNEKLFF.

The sample holds many counts of this clonotype. CDR3 loop: CASSVPGAYNEQFF. The CDR3 DNA follows: TGTGCCAGCAGCGTGCCGGGGGCCTACAATGAGCAGTTCTTC. This chain joins TRBV9 and TRBJ2-1; the D gene is possibly TRBD2 (6 bases). The V and J ends lost 2 bases and 2 bases respectively, with 8 bases between them. This CDR3 spans 14 amino acids. Germline assignment: CDR1 SGDLS and CDR2 YYNGEE. Looking up the rest from reference TRBV9 and TRBJ2-1 gives the full variable domain: DSGVTQTPKHLITATGQRVTLRCSPRSGDLSVYWYQQSLDQGLQFLIQYYNGEERAKGNILERFSAQQFPDLHSELNLSSLELGDSALYFCASSVPGAYNEQFFGPGTRLTVL.

The rearrangement joins TRBV12-3 or TRBV12-4 to TRBJ2-1; the match to TRBD2 covers 9 bases. Trimming cost V 1 base and J 6 bases; bases outside gene matches: 1. The CDR3 is made up of 14 amino acids. The DNA of the CDR3 is TGTGCCAGCAGTTTAGTAGCGGGGGTCAATGAGCAGTTCTTC. It encodes CASSLVAGVNEQFF.

This clonotype was seen only a few times. The V and J genes are TRBV27 and TRBJ2-1; 7 bases map to TRBD2. The trim removed 8 bases at V and 8 bases at J, leaving 9 bases unmatched. Germline V lookup: CDR1 MNHEY, CDR2 SMNVEV (reference sequence). There are 13 residues in the CDR3. CDR3 in amino acids: CASGGGQRDEQFF. CDR3 bases: TGTGCCAGCGGCGGGGGTCAACGCGATGAGCAGTTCTTC.

This clonotype was picked up a small number of times. The chain is built from TRBV7-8 and TRBJ2-2, with 14 bases aligning to TRBD2. The germline V gene has CDR1 SGHVS and CDR2 FQNEAQ. The ends lost 5 bases at V and 6 bases at J; junction bases unmatched: 2. The CDR3 is 15 amino acids. Here the CDR3 DNA reads TGTGCCAGCAGCGAGACTAGCGGGGGGGCCGGGGAGCTGTTTTTT. This codes for CASSETSGGAGELFF.